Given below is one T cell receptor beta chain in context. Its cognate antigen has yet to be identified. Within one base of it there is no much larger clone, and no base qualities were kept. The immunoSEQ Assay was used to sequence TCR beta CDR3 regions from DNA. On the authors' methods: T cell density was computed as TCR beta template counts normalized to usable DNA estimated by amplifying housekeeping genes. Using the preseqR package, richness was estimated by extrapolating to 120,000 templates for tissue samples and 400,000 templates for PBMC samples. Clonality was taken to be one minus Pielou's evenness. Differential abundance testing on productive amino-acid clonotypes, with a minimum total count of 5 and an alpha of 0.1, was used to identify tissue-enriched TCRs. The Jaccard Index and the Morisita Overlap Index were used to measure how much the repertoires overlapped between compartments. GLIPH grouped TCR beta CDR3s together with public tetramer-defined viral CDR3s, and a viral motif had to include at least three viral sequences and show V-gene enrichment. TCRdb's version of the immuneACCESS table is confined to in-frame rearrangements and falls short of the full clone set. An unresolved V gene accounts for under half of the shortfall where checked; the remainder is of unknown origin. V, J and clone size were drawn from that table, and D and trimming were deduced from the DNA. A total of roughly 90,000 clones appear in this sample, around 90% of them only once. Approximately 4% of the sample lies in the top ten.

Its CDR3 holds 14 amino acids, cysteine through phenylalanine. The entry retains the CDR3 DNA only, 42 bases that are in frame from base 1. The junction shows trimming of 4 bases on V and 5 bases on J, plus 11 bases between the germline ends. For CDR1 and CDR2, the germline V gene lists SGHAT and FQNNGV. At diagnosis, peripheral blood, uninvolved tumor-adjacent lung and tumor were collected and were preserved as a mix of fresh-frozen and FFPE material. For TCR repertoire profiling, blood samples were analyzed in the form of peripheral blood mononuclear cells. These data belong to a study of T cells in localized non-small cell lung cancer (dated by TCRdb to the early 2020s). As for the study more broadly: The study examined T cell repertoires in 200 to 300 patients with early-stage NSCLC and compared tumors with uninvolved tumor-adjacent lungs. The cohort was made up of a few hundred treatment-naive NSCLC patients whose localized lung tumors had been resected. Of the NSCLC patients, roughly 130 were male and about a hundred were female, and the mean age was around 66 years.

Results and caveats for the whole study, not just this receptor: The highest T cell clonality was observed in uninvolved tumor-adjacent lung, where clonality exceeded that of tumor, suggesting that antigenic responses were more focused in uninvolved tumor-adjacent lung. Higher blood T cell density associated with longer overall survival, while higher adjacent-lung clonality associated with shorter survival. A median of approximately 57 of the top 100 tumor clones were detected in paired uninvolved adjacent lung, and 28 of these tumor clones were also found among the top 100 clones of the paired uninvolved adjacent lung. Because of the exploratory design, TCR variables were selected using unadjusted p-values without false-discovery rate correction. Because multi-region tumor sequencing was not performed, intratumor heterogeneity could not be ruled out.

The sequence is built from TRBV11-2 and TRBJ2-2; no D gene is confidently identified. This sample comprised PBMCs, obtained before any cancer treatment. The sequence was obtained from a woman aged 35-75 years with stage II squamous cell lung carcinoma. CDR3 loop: CASSSKAGTGELFF. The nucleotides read TGTGCCAGCAGCTCGAAGGCCGGGACCGGGGAGCTGTTTTTT.